What follows describes a single T cell receptor beta chain. Its target is not known. These data are taken from a study of T cell responses to AZD1222 COVID-19 vaccine. Study as a whole: Investigators merged groups given second doses at roughly 4 or roughly 12 weeks.

Study results and caveats: At baseline, just 6 or 7 AZD1222 recipients tested seropositive. Repertoire sampling was restricted to post-peak T cell response timepoints.

V trimming: 3 bases; J trimming: 1 base; junction bases outside the gene matches: 4. Germline loops: CDR1 SGDLS, CDR2 YYNGEE. The CDR3 is 15 residues long. Only in-frame clones appear in the TCRdb table, and some are missing; sequencing was by immunoSEQ multiplex PCR. Of approximately 110,000 clones listed, 82% are singletons. The V gene is TRBV9, the J gene TRBJ1-2, with 9 bases fitting TRBD1. This clonotype originated in an adult in good health. The input for sequencing was peripheral blood, taken on day 0 of AZD1222 vaccination. The chain's CDR3 is CASSAGQGYNYGYTF. CDR3 in DNA: TGTGCCAGCAGCGCGGGACAGGGATATAACTATGGCTACACCTTC.